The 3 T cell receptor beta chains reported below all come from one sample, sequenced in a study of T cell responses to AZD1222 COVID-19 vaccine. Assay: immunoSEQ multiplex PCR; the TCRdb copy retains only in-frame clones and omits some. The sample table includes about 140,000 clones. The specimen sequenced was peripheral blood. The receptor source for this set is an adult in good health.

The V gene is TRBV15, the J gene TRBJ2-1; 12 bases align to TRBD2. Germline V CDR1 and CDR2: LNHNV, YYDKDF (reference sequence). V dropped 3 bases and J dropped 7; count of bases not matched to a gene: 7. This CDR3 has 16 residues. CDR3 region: CATSRDLAGGRNEQFF. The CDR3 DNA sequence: TGTGCCACCAGCAGGGACCTAGCGGGGGGGCGAAATGAGCAGTTCTTC.

Here the CDR3 DNA reads TGTGCCAGCAGCTTGTTTCAGGGAGGGCAGACCCAGTACTTC. Protein sequence: CASSLFQGGQTQYF. The chain couples TRBV11-2 to TRBJ2-5; 7 bases map to TRBD2. This CDR3 region has 14 residues. V lost 3 bases and J lost 6; bases outside the gene matches: 7. The germline CDR1 and CDR2 sequences are SGHAT and FQNNGV.

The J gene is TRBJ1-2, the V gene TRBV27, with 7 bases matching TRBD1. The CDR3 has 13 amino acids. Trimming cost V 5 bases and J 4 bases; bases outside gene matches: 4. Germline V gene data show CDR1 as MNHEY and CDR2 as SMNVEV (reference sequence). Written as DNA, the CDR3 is TGTGCCAGCAGTCCGGGACAGAGCTATGGCTACACCTTC. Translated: CASSPGQSYGYTF.